The subject of this entry is one T cell receptor (beta chain). Its antigen is still unknown. The authors ran a second PCR of about 6 to 11 cycles using a sample-barcoded 5' primer and a J-beta primer mix. Every cDNA was tagged by a template-switch adaptor with 12 random nucleotides. TCRdb itself ran the 5' RACE reads through MiXCR, one entry per CDR3 protein. The repertoire includes nearly 1 million distinct CDR3 sequences, roughly 51% of them detected once, and about 20% sits in the top ten. The data originate from a study of blood T cells in healthy people across ages. Study-level results: Per million T cells, TCR beta diversity dropped about linearly as age rose. Versus aged donors, long-lived donors had higher diversity and more naive CD4+ cells.

Deletions cut 4 bases from V and 5 bases from J, with 21 bases between. The CDR3 is made up of 16 amino acids. CDR1 and CDR2 from the germline V gene are WSHSY and SAAADI. The rearrangement uses TRBV10-2 and TRBJ2-7; TRBD2 might be the D (5 bases). Sequences were obtained from blood. This receptor was obtained from a woman between 55 and 75 years old in good health. The CDR3 DNA reads TGCGCCAGCAGTGTGCAAATGACGGGGATTATCGACGAGCAGTACTTC. Its protein product is CASSVQMTGIIDEQYF.